This paragraph covers one T cell receptor (beta chain) sequence. Its antigen is unidentified. The sample is drawn from a study of OX40 agonist ivuxolimab in advanced cancers. V dropped 4 bases and J dropped 3; count of bases not matched to a gene: 3. In germline, CDR1 is SGHDT, CDR2 YYEEEE. The length of the CDR3 is 14 residues. Systemic immunosuppression or a history of autoimmune disease excluded patients. On cycle 4 day 1 and cycle 7 day 1, as well as at baseline, blood was sampled. Study-wide results and caveats: The mean number of expanded clones was higher in CD8+ T cells than in CD4+.

Profiled with immunoSEQ multiplex PCR; TCRdb holds only in-frame clones, not every one. Of roughly 150,000 clones in the sample, approximately 94% were seen once. The TCR was taken from an adult with an advanced solid tumor such as melanoma, head and neck, liver or kidney cancer. Sequenced here: CD4+ or CD8+ T cells sorted from blood, sampled in a trial of the OX40 agonist ivuxolimab. The chain couples TRBV5-6 to TRBJ2-5; TRBD2 aligns across 10 bases. The DNA of the CDR3 is TGTGCCAGCAGCCGGACTAGCGGAAAAGAGACCCAGTACTTC. This translates into CASSRTSGKETQYF.